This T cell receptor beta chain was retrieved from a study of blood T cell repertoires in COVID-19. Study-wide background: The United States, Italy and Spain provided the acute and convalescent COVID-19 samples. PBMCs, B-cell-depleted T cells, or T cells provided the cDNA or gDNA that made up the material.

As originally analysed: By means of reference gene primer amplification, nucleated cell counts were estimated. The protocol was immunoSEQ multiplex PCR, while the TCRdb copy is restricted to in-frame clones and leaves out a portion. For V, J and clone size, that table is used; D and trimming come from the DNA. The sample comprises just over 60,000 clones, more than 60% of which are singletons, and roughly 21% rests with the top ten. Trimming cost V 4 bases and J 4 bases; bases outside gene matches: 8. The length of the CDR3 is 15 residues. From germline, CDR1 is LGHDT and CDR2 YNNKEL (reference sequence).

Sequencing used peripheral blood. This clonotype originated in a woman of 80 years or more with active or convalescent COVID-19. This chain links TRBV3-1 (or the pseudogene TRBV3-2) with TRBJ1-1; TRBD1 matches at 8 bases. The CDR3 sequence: CASSRETGELTEAFF. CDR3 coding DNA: TGTGCCAGCAGCCGAGAGACAGGGGAGCTCACTGAAGCTTTCTTT.